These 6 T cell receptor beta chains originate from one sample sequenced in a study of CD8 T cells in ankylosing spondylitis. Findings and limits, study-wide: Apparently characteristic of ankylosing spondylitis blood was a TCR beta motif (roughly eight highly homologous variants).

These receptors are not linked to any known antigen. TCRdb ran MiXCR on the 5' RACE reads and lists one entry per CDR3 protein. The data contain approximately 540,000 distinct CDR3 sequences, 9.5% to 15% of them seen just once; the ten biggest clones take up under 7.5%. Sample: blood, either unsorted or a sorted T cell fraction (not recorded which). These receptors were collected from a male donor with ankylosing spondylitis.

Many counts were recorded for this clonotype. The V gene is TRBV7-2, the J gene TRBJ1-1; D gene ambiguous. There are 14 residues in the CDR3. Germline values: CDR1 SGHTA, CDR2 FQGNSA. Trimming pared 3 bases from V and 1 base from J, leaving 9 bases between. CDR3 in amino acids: CASSFGQTNTEAFF. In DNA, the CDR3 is TGTGCCAGCAGCTTTGGGCAGACGAACACTGAAGCTTTCTTT.

The CDR3 protein is CASSDSGGGRNQPQHF. As DNA, the CDR3 is TGTGCCAGCAGTGATAGTGGGGGGGGGCGCAATCAGCCCCAGCATTTT. The rearrangement uses TRBV12-3 or TRBV12-4 and TRBJ1-5, with D possibly matching TRBD1 (6 bases). The CDR3 covers 16 residues. The V end was cut by 5 bases, the J end by 2 bases, with 16 bases between.

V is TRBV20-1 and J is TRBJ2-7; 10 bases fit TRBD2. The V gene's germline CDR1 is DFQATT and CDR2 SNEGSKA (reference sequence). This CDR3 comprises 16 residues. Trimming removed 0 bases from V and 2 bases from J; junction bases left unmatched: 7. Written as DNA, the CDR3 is TGCAGTGCTAGAGATCGTAGGCTAGCGGGAGCCTACGAGCAGTACGTC. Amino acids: CSARDRRLAGAYEQYV.

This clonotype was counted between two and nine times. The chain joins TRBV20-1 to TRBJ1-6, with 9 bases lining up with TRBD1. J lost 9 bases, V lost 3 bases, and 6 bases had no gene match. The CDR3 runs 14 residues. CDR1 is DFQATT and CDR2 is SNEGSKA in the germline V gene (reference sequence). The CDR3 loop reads CSASHRGLGSPLHF. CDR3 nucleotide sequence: TGCAGTGCTAGTCACAGGGGGCTCGGTTCACCCCTCCACTTT.

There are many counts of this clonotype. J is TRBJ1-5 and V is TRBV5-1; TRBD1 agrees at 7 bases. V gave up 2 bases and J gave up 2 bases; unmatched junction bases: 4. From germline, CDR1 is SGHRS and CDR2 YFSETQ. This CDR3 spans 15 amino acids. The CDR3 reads CASSFEGARNQPQHF. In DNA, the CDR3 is TGCGCCAGCAGCTTTGAGGGGGCTCGCAATCAGCCCCAGCATTTT.

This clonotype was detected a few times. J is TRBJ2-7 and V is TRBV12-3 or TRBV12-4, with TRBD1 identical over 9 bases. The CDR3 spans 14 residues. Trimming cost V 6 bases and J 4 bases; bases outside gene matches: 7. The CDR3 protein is CASSPVGTGYEQYV. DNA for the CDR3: TGTGCCAGCAGCCCTGTCGGGACAGGGTACGAGCAGTACGTC.